The next 4 T cell receptor beta chains were all read from a single sample in a study of T cell changes during pregnancy in multiple sclerosis. Data came from immunoSEQ multiplex PCR; TCRdb stores just in-frame clones and leaves some out. The sample has approximately 110,000 clones, about 90% seen once; the top ten hold about 1.5%. This specimen was peripheral blood, taken in the third trimester of pregnancy. The origin of the receptors is a female donor with multiple sclerosis, enrolled in a pregnancy study.

The chain has TRBV2 and TRBJ1-5, with D possibly TRBD1 on 5 matching bases. V shed 5 bases and J shed 9 bases, with 17 bases lying between them. Germline CDR1 is SNHLY and CDR2 is FYNNEI. The CDR3 has 14 amino acids. CDR3 nucleotide sequence: TGTGCCAGCAGTAGGGACTCTAAAATGCGGCCCCAGCATTTT. Amino acids: CASSRDSKMRPQHF. The variable domain in full, completed from reference TRBV2 and TRBJ1-5, reads EPEVTQTPSHQVTQMGQEVILRCVPISNHLYFYWYRQILGQKVEFLVSFYNNEISEKSEIFDDQFSVERPDGSNFTLKIRSTKLEDSAMYFCASSRDSKMRPQHFGDGTRLSIL.

V and J are TRBV7-9 and TRBJ1-4; 8 bases match TRBD1. V gave up 5 bases and J gave up 3 bases; unmatched junction bases: 8. CDR3 length: 16 amino acids. CDR1 and CDR2 (germline): SEHNR, FQNEAQ (reference sequence). CDR3 DNA sequence: TGTGCCAGCAGCCCCGGACAGGGAGAACCTAATGAAAAACTGTTTTTT. Its translation is CASSPGQGEPNEKLFF.

The chain combines TRBV5-1 with TRBJ2-2; TRBD1 aligns across 9 bases. Germline V gene lookup returns CDR1 SGHRS and CDR2 YFSETQ. After removal of 6 bases from V and 6 bases from J, the junction contained 9 bases not matched to a gene. The CDR3 is made up of 15 amino acids. CDR3: CASKSRTGVAGELFF. CDR3 DNA sequence: TGCGCCAGCAAATCCCGGACAGGGGTCGCCGGGGAGCTGTTTTTT.

J is TRBJ1-5 and V is TRBV10-3; maybe TRBD1 (5 bases). The CDR3 consists of 14 residues. V was trimmed by 4 bases and J by 4 bases, leaving 11 bases between them. The germline gives CDR1 ENHRY, CDR2 SYGVKD. The CDR3 loop reads CAISGIGGNQPQHF. For the CDR3, the DNA is TGTGCCATCAGTGGGATTGGGGGGAATCAGCCCCAGCATTTT.